What follows are 24 T cell receptor beta chains derived from one specimen sequenced in a study of T cell repertoires in cytomegalovirus infection. TCRdb recomputed calls from the reads with MiXCR, one row per CDR3 protein. The sample shows roughly 280,000 distinct CDR3 sequences, around 15% of them seen only once. Input material: PBMCs. Every receptor here comes from a human donor in good health (CMV status not recorded). Some clones in this sample may be carry-over from other donors' samples.

This clonotype was counted at least ten times. V gene TRBV24-1 combines with J gene TRBJ2-7; D unresolved. The CDR3 runs 14 residues. V gave up 3 bases and J gave up 0 bases, with 8 bases separating them. Germline V lookup: CDR1 KGHDR, CDR2 SFDVKD. In nucleotides, the CDR3 is TGTGCCACCAGTGATCCTAAAGGCTCCTACGAGCAGTACTTC. Encoded protein: CATSDPKGSYEQYF.

This clonotype was recorded at least ten times. The genes are TRBV12-3 or TRBV12-4 and TRBJ2-7, with D possibly being TRBD1 (5 bases). The CDR3 contains 14 residues. The germline V and J ends were trimmed by 3 bases and 3 bases, with 12 bases remaining between them. As DNA, the CDR3 is TGTGCCAGCAGTTTTTTAGGGGAATACTACGAGCAGTACTTC. Its protein product is CASSFLGEYYEQYF.

The table lists this clonotype with many counts. The V and J genes are TRBV7-2 and TRBJ2-7; TRBD1 aligns across 8 bases. The CDR3 has 14 residues. Per the germline V gene, CDR1 is SGHTA and CDR2 is FQGNSA. Unmatched junction bases numbered 7, after V lost 3 bases and J lost 6 bases. CDR3 in amino acids: CASSFYAQGGEQYF. The CDR3 bases are TGTGCCAGCAGCTTTTATGCACAGGGGGGCGAGCAGTACTTC.

This clonotype has ten or more counts. This chain uses TRBV20-1 with TRBJ2-7; no clear D. Germline values: CDR1 DFQATT, CDR2 SNEGSKA (reference sequence). Trimming cost V 3 bases and J 3 bases, with 9 bases left between them. The CDR3 consists of 12 residues. The CDR3 region is CSASSDIYEQYF. The CDR3 DNA reads TGCAGTGCTAGTTCGGATATCTACGAGCAGTACTTC.

This clonotype was counted many times. This rearrangement joins TRBV7-2 to TRBJ2-7, with unresolved D. This CDR3 is 18 amino acids long. The V end lost 3 bases, the J end lost 0 bases, and 21 bases lay between the germline ends. Germline V CDR1 and CDR2: SGHTA, FQGNSA. In nucleotides, the CDR3 is TGTGCCAGCAGCTTCAACACCAACAGCCGACCGAGCTCCTACGAGCAGTACTTC. It yields the protein CASSFNTNSRPSSYEQYF.

The sample holds a few counts of this clonotype. This chain links TRBV27 with TRBJ2-1; D unresolved. Germline loops: CDR1 MNHEY, CDR2 SMNVEV (reference sequence). Trimming removed 5 bases from V and 0 bases from J, with 17 bases in between. The CDR3 is 17 residues long. DNA of the CDR3: TGTGCCAGCAGTGAGGTTGGTGGTCAGAGCTCCTACAATGAGCAGTTCTTC. Translation gives CASSEVGGQSSYNEQFF.

The chain combines TRBV4-3 with TRBJ1-1; D not certain. Trimming shortened V by 4 bases and J by 0 bases, and 12 bases separated the two germline ends. The germline gives CDR1 LGHNA, CDR2 YSLEER. The CDR3 length is 15 residues. CDR3 nucleotide sequence: TGCGCCAGCAGCCCAACGCACTCTGTGAACACTGAAGCTTTCTTT. It translates to CASSPTHSVNTEAFF.

This clonotype came up many times. The V gene is TRBV6-1, the J gene TRBJ1-3, with D possibly being TRBD1 (6 bases). The germline V gene has CDR1 MNHNS and CDR2 SASEGT. The CDR3 runs to 14 residues. With 7 bases removed from V and 4 bases from J, the gap between germline ends came to 14 bases. As DNA, the CDR3 is TGTGCCAGCACCGACGCAGGGGACGGAAACACCATATATTTT. Translation gives CASTDAGDGNTIYF.

This clonotype was detected ten times or more. The chain has TRBV7-9 and TRBJ1-5; D not certain. V lost 5 bases to trimming and J lost 0 bases, with 8 bases between them. The CDR3 runs to 14 residues. The germline CDR1 and CDR2 sequences are SEHNR and FQNEAQ (reference sequence). CDR3 residues: CASSPSISNQPQHF. CDR3 nucleotide sequence: TGTGCCAGCAGCCCCAGCATTAGCAATCAGCCCCAGCATTTT.

Comments on this clonotype: This may be a read error: a much more frequent sequence differs by one nucleotide. The conserved phenylalanine or tryptophan is not found at the CDR3 terminus, so this likely reflects a read error. The V and J genes are TRBV11-3 and TRBJ2-2; D is unresolved. The V end was cut by 1 base, the J end by 0 bases, with 6 bases between. CDR1 and CDR2 from the germline V gene are SGHNT and YENEEA. The CDR3 consists of 15 residues. The CDR3 region is CASSLVLSNTGELFS. The CDR3 region has the DNA TGTGCCAGCAGCTTAGTACTATCGAACACCGGGGAGCTGTTTTCT.

The chain carries TRBV5-5 and TRBJ2-3; 8 bases are shared with TRBD1. The J segment lost 5 bases and the V segment lost 0 bases, leaving 2 bases of the junction unmatched. CDR3 length: 14 residues. CDR1 is SGHKS and CDR2 is YYEKEE in the germline V gene (reference sequence). CDR3 nucleotides: TGTGCCAGCAGCTTGGTCAGGGGGCAAGATACGCAGTATTTT. Its translation is CASSLVRGQDTQYF.

This clonotype was observed many times. This chain links TRBV7-2 with TRBJ2-1; 7 bases line up with TRBD2. Germline V CDR1 and CDR2: SGHTA, FQGNSA. The V segment lost 4 bases and the J segment 4 bases; nucleotides outside the gene matches: 4. The CDR3 contains 14 residues. The CDR3 region is CASSYSGGYNEQFF. CDR3 DNA sequence: TGTGCCAGCAGCTACTCCGGGGGGTACAATGAGCAGTTCTTC.

This clonotype was seen only a few times. The chain couples TRBV5-4 to TRBJ1-6; tentative D call: TRBD1 (5 bases). The CDR3 covers 14 residues. Germline values: CDR1 SGHNT, CDR2 YYREEE (reference sequence). Trimming shortened V by 4 bases and J by 5 bases, and 10 bases separated the two germline ends. CDR3 sequence reads: CASSLRQNNSPLHF. DNA for the CDR3: TGTGCCAGCAGCCTACGACAGAATAATTCACCCCTCCACTTT.

The chain employs TRBV10-3 and TRBJ2-5, with 7 bases fitting TRBD2. With 4 bases clipped from V and 3 bases from J, the junction kept 2 bases outside the gene matches. Germline CDR1 is ENHRY and CDR2 is SYGVKD. The CDR3 runs to 13 residues. The CDR3 DNA reads as TGTGCCATCAGTGGGGGGGGGGAAGAGACCCAGTACTTC. Residues: CAISGGGEETQYF.

This clonotype was detected many times. This chain uses TRBV2 with TRBJ1-6; D is possibly TRBD1 (6 bases). The CDR3 contains 14 residues. Trimming cost V 4 bases and J 4 bases, with 8 bases left between them. The V gene's germline CDR1 is SNHLY and CDR2 FYNNEI. CDR3 sequence (DNA): TGTGCCAGCAGTGCACAGGGATATAATTCACCCCTCCACTTT. Protein product: CASSAQGYNSPLHF. Supplemented by reference TRBV2 and TRBJ1-6, the full variable domain reads EPEVTQTPSHQVTQMGQEVILRCVPISNHLYFYWYRQILGQKVEFLVSFYNNEISEKSEIFDDQFSVERPDGSNFTLKIRSTKLEDSAMYFCASSAQGYNSPLHFGNGTRLTVT.

V usage is TRBV28 and J usage is TRBJ2-7, with D perhaps matching TRBD1 (8 bases). The V gene's germline CDR1 is MDHEN and CDR2 SYDVKM. The germline V and J ends were trimmed by 8 bases and 7 bases, with 21 bases remaining between them. This CDR3 region has 14 residues. The CDR3 DNA reads as TGTGCCAGCGACGGACAGGGAGGGACCCGGGAGCAGTACTTC. Protein sequence: CASDGQGGTREQYF.

This clonotype appeared many times. The chain has TRBV25-1 and TRBJ1-1, with D unresolved. Trimming stripped 2 bases from V and 4 bases from J, with 2 bases between. This CDR3 has 11 residues. Germline values: CDR1 MGHDK, CDR2 SYGVNS. This CDR3 reads CASSEATEAFF. The DNA for the CDR3 is TGTGCCAGCAGTGAAGCCACTGAAGCTTTCTTT.

This clonotype was counted only a few times. The chain carries TRBV29-1 and TRBJ2-3, with 11 bases aligning to TRBD2. Germline CDR1 reads SQVTM; CDR2 reads ANQGSEA. This CDR3 is built from 14 residues. The trim removed 6 bases at V and 5 bases at J, leaving 7 bases unmatched. Here the CDR3 DNA reads TGCAGCGTCGCCACTAGCGGGAGAAGAGATACGCAGTATTTT. Protein sequence: CSVATSGRRDTQYF.

This clonotype was observed many times. J is TRBJ1-5 and V is TRBV28, with D perhaps TRBD1 (5 bases). The CDR3 length is 12 residues. Germline CDR1 MDHEN, CDR2 SYDVKM. V lost 11 bases, J lost 2 bases, and 10 bases lay in between. In nucleotides, the CDR3 is TGTGCCGGGGGGGAAGGCAATCAGCCCCAGCATTTT. This sequence encodes CAGGEGNQPQHF. Variable domain in full (rest from reference TRBV28 and TRBJ1-5): DVKVTQSSRYLVKRTGEKVFLECVQDMDHENMFWYRQDPGLGLRLIYFSYDVKMKEKGDIPEGYSVSREKKERFSLILESASTNQTSMYLCAGGEGNQPQHFGDGTRLSIL.

This clonotype was counted only a few times. The chain couples TRBV20-1 to TRBJ2-3, with 8 nucleotides matching TRBD2. The germline gives CDR1 DFQATT, CDR2 SNEGSKA (reference sequence). V lost 5 bases, J lost 0 bases, and 4 bases stayed unmatched. The CDR3 covers 14 residues. CDR3 sequence reads: CSAHSGISTDTQYF. The DNA for the CDR3 is TGCAGTGCTCATAGCGGGATTAGCACAGATACGCAGTATTTT.

In DNA, the CDR3 is TGCAGTGCTAGAGTAAGGGGCTCCTACAATGAGCAGTTCTTC. This sequence encodes CSARVRGSYNEQFF. The rearrangement joins TRBV20-1 to TRBJ2-1, with D possibly being TRBD1 (5 bases). V gave up 1 base and J gave up 0 bases, with 7 bases separating them. This CDR3 has 14 residues. The V gene's germline CDR1 is DFQATT and CDR2 SNEGSKA (reference sequence).

This clonotype appeared a few times. The rearrangement joins TRBV13 to TRBJ2-3; 8 bases match TRBD1. V trimming: 5 bases; J trimming: 3 bases; junction bases outside the gene matches: 7. The CDR3 is 15 amino acids. Germline-derived CDR1 and CDR2 are PRHDT and FYEKMQ (reference sequence). The CDR3 region is CASSNLDRATDTQYF. The CDR3 DNA is TGTGCCAGCAGCAACTTGGACAGGGCGACAGATACGCAGTATTTT.

This clonotype came up many times. The chain uses TRBV11-2 and TRBJ1-5; TRBD1 is a possible D gene (6 bases). This CDR3 region has 13 residues. The V and J ends lost 1 base and 7 bases respectively, with 8 bases between them. Germline CDR1 and CDR2: SGHAT and FQNNGV. The CDR3 is CASSLGGPQPQHF. DNA for the CDR3: TGTGCCAGCAGCTTAGGGGGGCCCCAGCCCCAGCATTTT.

This clonotype was picked up a small number of times. The gene calls are TRBV12-3 or TRBV12-4 and TRBJ1-2, with 8 bases fitting TRBD1. This CDR3 region has 14 residues. V trimming: 5 bases; J trimming: 6 bases; junction bases outside the gene matches: 8. The CDR3 bases are TGTGCCAGCAGTCCCAGACAGGGGCGAGATGGCTACACCTTC. Amino acid sequence: CASSPRQGRDGYTF.